Below, 21 T cell receptor beta chains from the same sample are listed, as sequenced in a study of human T cells and chemical hapten exposure. The time point: pre-sensitization, week 0. The treatment here: therapeutic diphenylcyclopropenone sensitization with weekly scalp DPC. TCRdb recomputed calls from the RACE reads with MiXCR, one row per CDR3 protein. The sample lists about 59,000 distinct CDR3 sequences, roughly 10% occurring once. The specimen comprised whole blood, sampled in connection with sensitization to the hapten diphenylcyclopropenone (DPC). The source is a woman aged 40 to 49 with alopecia areata. Some clones in this sample may be carry-over from other donors' samples.

This clonotype turned up a few times. This chain links TRBV19 with TRBJ2-5; 10 nucleotides agree with TRBD1. The CDR3 consists of 15 residues. With V trimmed by 5 bases and J by 2 bases, 5 bases remained unmatched. CDR1 is LNHDA, CDR2 SQIVND, per germline (reference sequence). The CDR3: CASSPGQGNQETQYF. The CDR3 DNA reads as TGTGCCAGTAGTCCGGGACAGGGGAATCAAGAGACCCAGTACTTC.

This clonotype was seen ten or more times. The chain links TRBV19 to TRBJ2-3; TRBD2 matches 8 bases. J was trimmed by 2 bases and V by 10 bases; bases with no gene match: 11. The CDR3 sequence is 15 residues long. Germline V CDR1 and CDR2: LNHDA, SQIVND (reference sequence). In DNA form, the CDR3 reads TGTGCCACTGAAGCGGGAGAAGTCCCCACAGATACGCAGTATTTT. This gives the protein CATEAGEVPTDTQYF.

In its sample, this clonotype was seen many times. This chain connects TRBV18 to TRBJ2-7, with 10 bases fitting TRBD1. This CDR3 has 14 amino acids. After removal of 6 bases from V and 6 bases from J, the junction contained 8 bases not matched to a gene. The germline CDR1 and CDR2 sequences are KGHSH and LQKENI. The CDR3 DNA is TGTGCCAGCTCGCCGGGACAGGGGTTCGGCGAGCAGTACTTC. It yields the protein CASSPGQGFGEQYF.

This clonotype was counted only a few times. The chain combines TRBV29-1 with TRBJ2-7; 8 bases are shared with TRBD1. V shed 0 bases, J shed 4 bases, and the junction held 14 bases outside the gene matches. Germline loops: CDR1 SQVTM, CDR2 ANQGSEA. This CDR3 spans 17 amino acids. The CDR3 DNA reads as TGCAGCGTTGAAGAGAGTCGGGAAACAGGGGGTCAGTACGAGCAGTACTTC. Translated: CSVEESRETGGQYEQYF.

For the CDR3, the DNA is TGTGCCAGCAGCATGCCCCAAAGCCCGATACAATACAATGAGCAGTTCTTC. Translated: CASSMPQSPIQYNEQFF. V usage is TRBV7-6 and J usage is TRBJ2-1; D is ambiguous. V lost 5 bases to trimming and J lost 4 bases, with 21 bases between them. The CDR3 runs to 17 residues. The V gene's germline CDR1 is SGHVS and CDR2 FNYEAQ.

The rearrangement uses TRBV29-1 and TRBJ2-5; 7 bases map to TRBD2. Germline V gene sequence: CDR1 SQVTM, CDR2 ANQGSEA. Germline trimming cut 3 bases from V and 7 bases from J; bases unmatched to any gene: 8. CDR3 length: 13 residues. The CDR3 protein is CSVDASGLGTQYF. CDR3 sequence (DNA): TGCAGCGTTGACGCTAGCGGCCTGGGGACCCAGTACTTC.

This clonotype was seen a few times. V gene TRBV2 combines with J gene TRBJ2-1; D is unclear. The CDR3 is 13 residues long. V lost 8 bases to trimming and J lost 6 bases, with 14 bases between them. CDR1 and CDR2 (germline): SNHLY, FYNNEI. CDR3 sequence reads: CASDPPGTNEQFF. The CDR3 coding sequence is TGTGCCAGCGACCCCCCAGGTACCAATGAGCAGTTCTTC.

This clonotype turned up a few times. This sequence joins TRBV7-8 and TRBJ2-3; unclear D gene. Per germline, CDR1 SGHVS and CDR2 FQNEAQ. Trimming cost V 5 bases and J 5 bases, with 11 bases left between them. This CDR3 contains 13 residues. CDR3 DNA: TGTGCCAGCAGCCCGACACCGGGAGATACGCAGTATTTT. This gives the protein CASSPTPGDTQYF.

This clonotype was recorded at least ten times. The V gene is TRBV7-2, the J gene TRBJ1-5; D is undetermined. This CDR3 has 14 residues. Germline assignment: CDR1 SGHTA and CDR2 FQGNSA. The ends were cut back, 1 base at V and 7 bases at J, with 11 bases in the middle. CDR3 in amino acids: CASSLDALWQPQHF. In DNA, the CDR3 is TGTGCCAGCAGCTTAGACGCGTTGTGGCAGCCCCAGCATTTT.

This clonotype appeared a few times. The chain is built from TRBV14 and TRBJ2-1; no definite D call. The V end lost 0 bases, the J end lost 7 bases, and 4 bases lay between the germline ends. In germline, CDR1 is SGHDN, CDR2 FVKESK. The CDR3 spans 12 residues. The CDR3 spells CASSQDGNEQFF. CDR3 nucleotides: TGTGCCAGCAGCCAAGATGGAAATGAGCAGTTCTTC.

This clonotype was seen at least ten times. The J gene is TRBJ2-1, the V gene TRBV6-2 or TRBV6-3; tentatively, D is TRBD2 (5 bases). CDR3 length: 15 residues. The germline V gene has CDR1 MNHEY and CDR2 SVGEGT. The V end lost 1 base, the J end lost 7 bases, and 14 bases lay between the germline ends. The CDR3, as DNA: TGTGCCAGCAGTTACTACGGCGGAGGACTGAATGAGCAGTTCTTC. This sequence encodes CASSYYGGGLNEQFF.

This clonotype was counted a few times. The chain uses TRBV19 and TRBJ2-1; D is undetermined. Germline CDR1 is LNHDA and CDR2 is SQIVND (reference sequence). The V end was cut by 7 bases, the J end by 0 bases, with 7 bases between. The CDR3 is made up of 13 amino acids. CDR3 sequence reads: CASIGSSYNEQFF. For the CDR3, the DNA is TGTGCCAGTATAGGTAGCTCCTACAATGAGCAGTTCTTC.

This clonotype was seen ten or more times. The CDR3 coding sequence is TGTGCCAGCAGTGTCGGGACAGAGAATGAAAAACTGTTTTTT. It encodes CASSVGTENEKLFF. J is TRBJ1-4 and V is TRBV6-1, with 7 positions matching TRBD1. Trimming cost V 4 bases and J 5 bases; bases outside gene matches: 4. Germline loops: CDR1 MNHNS, CDR2 SASEGT. The CDR3 has 14 residues.

On this clonotype: At one boundary the junction diverges from the germline segment, which might be a read error. V gene TRBV2 combines with J gene TRBJ1-6, with TRBD1 as a possible D gene (5 bases). The CDR3 is 14 residues long. Germline CDR1 SNHLY, CDR2 FYNNEI. For the CDR3, the DNA is TGTGCCAGGAGTGCGGGACCCTATAATTCACCCCTCCACTTT. Translating gives CARSAGPYNSPLHF.

The chain combines TRBV7-2 with TRBJ2-7, with 11 bases lining up with TRBD1. The junction had 11 bases not matched to a gene; V was cut back by 5 bases and J by 2 bases. Per the germline V gene, CDR1 is SGHTA and CDR2 is FQGNSA. This CDR3 comprises 17 residues. CDR3 region: CASSPSGQGAITYEQYF. In DNA form, the CDR3 reads TGTGCCAGCAGCCCCAGCGGACAGGGGGCCATCACCTACGAGCAGTACTTC.

V and J are TRBV7-8 and TRBJ2-3; 8 bases match TRBD2. Trimming at V came to 8 bases and at J to 2 bases, leaving 6 bases not matched to a gene. The CDR3 runs to 14 residues. The germline V gene has CDR1 SGHVS and CDR2 FQNEAQ. CDR3 nucleotide sequence: TGTGCCAGCTCATTGCGGGAGGCCACAGATACGCAGTATTTT. Translation gives CASSLREATDTQYF.

This clonotype has at least ten counts. The DNA for the CDR3 is TGTGCCAGCAGTGAAGTCGGGGTATGGGGCACTGAAGCTTTCTTT. Protein sequence: CASSEVGVWGTEAFF. The chain carries TRBV2 and TRBJ1-1; no firm D call. V was cut by 1 base and J by 4 bases, with 13 bases left in between. Germline CDR1 and CDR2: SNHLY and FYNNEI. This CDR3 region has 15 residues.

The gene calls are TRBV12-3 or TRBV12-4 and TRBJ1-5, with 11 bases fitting TRBD1. The CDR3 totals 18 residues. V shed 6 bases, J shed 7 bases, and the junction held 17 bases outside the gene matches. As DNA, the CDR3 is TGTGCCAGCAGCTCCCGGACAGGGGGCGCAGCTAGTGGACAGCCCCAGCATTTT. Its translation is CASSSRTGGAASGQPQHF.

The gene calls are TRBV7-3 and TRBJ1-1; no reliable D call. The CDR3 sequence is 13 residues long. CDR1 SGHTA and CDR2 FQGTGA come from the germline V gene. V shed 4 bases and J shed 1 base, with 7 bases lying between them. As DNA, the CDR3 is TGTGCCAGCAGCTCAGAGGGGAACACTGAAGCTTTCTTT. It codes for CASSSEGNTEAFF.

V and J are TRBV11-3 and TRBJ2-1; D is perhaps TRBD2 (5 bases). The CDR3 length is 12 residues. The germline V gene has CDR1 SGHNT and CDR2 YENEEA. With 5 bases removed from V and 12 bases from J, the gap between germline ends came to 14 bases. The CDR3 here is CASSRATEGQFF. CDR3 DNA sequence: TGTGCCAGCAGCCGGGCAACTGAGGGGCAGTTCTTC.

A word on this clonotype: This sequence may be a read error, since a much larger clone differs from it by one base. The gene calls are TRBV28 and TRBJ2-3; D is unresolved. The germline V gene has CDR1 MDHEN and CDR2 SYDVKM. Trimming stripped 6 bases from V and 0 bases from J, with 16 bases between. The CDR3 spans 16 residues. The CDR3 reads CASSLIGRASTDTQYF. Written as DNA, the CDR3 is TGTGCCAGCAGCTTGATCGGCCGGGCTAGCACAGATACGCAGTATTTT.